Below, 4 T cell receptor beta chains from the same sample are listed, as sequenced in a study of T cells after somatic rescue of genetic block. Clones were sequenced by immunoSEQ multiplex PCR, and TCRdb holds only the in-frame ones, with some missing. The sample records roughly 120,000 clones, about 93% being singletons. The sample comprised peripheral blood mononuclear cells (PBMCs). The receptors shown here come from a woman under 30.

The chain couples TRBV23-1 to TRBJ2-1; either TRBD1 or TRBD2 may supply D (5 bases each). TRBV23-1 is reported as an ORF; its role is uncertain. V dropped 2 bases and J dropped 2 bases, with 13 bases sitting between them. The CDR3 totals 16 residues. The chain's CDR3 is CASSQIGAGPYNEQFF. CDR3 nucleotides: TGCGCCAGCAGTCAAATAGGGGCGGGTCCCTACAATGAGCAGTTCTTC.

Here the CDR3 DNA reads TGTGCCAGCAGCCCAAGGCCCGGGGTGAACACTGAAGCTTTCTTT. It codes for CASSPRPGVNTEAFF. The gene calls are TRBV7-8 and TRBJ1-1; D gene uncertain. The CDR3 totals 15 residues. V shed 5 bases and J shed 0 bases, with 13 bases lying between them. In germline, CDR1 is SGHVS, CDR2 FQNEAQ.

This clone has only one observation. Here the CDR3 DNA reads TGTGCCAGCAGCTTCGGGGTTTACAATGAGCAGTTCTTC. It translates to CASSFGVYNEQFF. The genes are TRBV7-7 and TRBJ2-1; tentatively, D is TRBD2 (5 bases). Per the germline V gene, CDR1 is SSHAT and CDR2 is FNYEAQ (reference sequence). Trimming stripped 3 bases from V and 4 bases from J, with 7 bases between. The CDR3 is made up of 13 amino acids.

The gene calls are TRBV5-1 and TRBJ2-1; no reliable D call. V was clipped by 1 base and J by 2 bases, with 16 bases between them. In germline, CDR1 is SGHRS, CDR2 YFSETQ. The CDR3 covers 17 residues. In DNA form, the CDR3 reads TGCGCCAGCAGCTTGCGAGGCCCTTCCTTTGCCTACAATGAGCAGTTCTTC. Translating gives CASSLRGPSFAYNEQFF.